These 13 T cell receptor beta chains originate from one sample sequenced in a study of T-cell reconstitution after alpha-beta-depleted transplantation in children. For TCRbeta, the library was prepared with unique molecular identifiers. TCRdb reprocessed the PCR reads with MiXCR, giving one entry per CDR3 protein. The table lists some 640,000 distinct CDR3 sequences, roughly 17% of them singletons. This material consisted of PBMCs from the stem cell graft donor, taken from the stem cell graft. These receptors were obtained from a human donor who donated a stem cell graft to a child with acute myeloid leukemia.

This clonotype was counted ten times or more. V gene TRBV20-1 combines with J gene TRBJ2-2; D ambiguous. The CDR3 has 15 residues. Trimming shortened V by 3 bases and J by 7 bases, and 18 bases separated the two germline ends. Germline CDR1 DFQATT, CDR2 SNEGSKA (reference sequence). The CDR3 sequence: CSARPGPMSSGELFF. The CDR3 bases are TGCAGTGCTAGGCCGGGCCCTATGTCGAGCGGGGAGCTGTTTTTT.

This clonotype has just a few counts. The rearrangement joins TRBV27 to TRBJ2-1; 12 positions match TRBD2. The V gene's germline CDR1 is MNHEY and CDR2 SMNVEV (reference sequence). The length of the CDR3 is 17 residues. V shed 6 bases and J 8 bases; nucleotides not matched to a gene: 14. CDR3 protein: CASSPLMLAGGPHEQFF. The CDR3 nucleotides read TGTGCCAGCAGCCCACTTATGCTAGCGGGGGGGCCACATGAGCAGTTCTTC.

The chain has TRBV15 and TRBJ2-3; D is unresolved. Germline loops: CDR1 LNHNV, CDR2 YYDKDF (reference sequence). Trimming removed 5 bases from V and 9 bases from J, with 18 bases in between. This CDR3 has 14 amino acids. CDR3 sequence reads: CATSPLGSSATQYF. The CDR3 coding sequence is TGTGCCACCAGCCCCCTCGGGTCCTCGGCCACGCAGTATTTT.

This clonotype occurred a few times. The chain employs TRBV7-6 and TRBJ2-1; the D gene is possibly TRBD1 (6 bases). Germline lookup yields CDR1 SGHVS and CDR2 FNYEAQ. The V end lost 4 bases, the J end lost 5 bases, and 18 bases lay between the germline ends. The CDR3 sequence is 16 residues long. The CDR3 nucleotides are TGTGCCAGCAGCTACCTCCGAAGGGGGAGTGACAATGAGCAGTTCTTC. This translates into CASSYLRRGSDNEQFF.

This clonotype was detected once. This could be a read error, since a much larger clone is one nucleotide away. The chain joins TRBV5-6 to TRBJ2-5; TRBD1 aligns across 7 bases. CDR3 length equals 14 residues. From germline, CDR1 is SGHDT and CDR2 YYEEEE. CDR3 amino acids: CAGSLGTEVETQYF. CDR3 in DNA: TGTGCCGGCAGCTTGGGGACAGAGGTAGAGACCCAGTACTTC. The complete variable domain, with remaining parts taken from reference TRBV5-6 and TRBJ2-5, reads DAGVTQSPTHLIKTRGQQVTLRCSPKSGHDTVSWYQQALGQGPQFIFQYYEEEERQRGNFPDRFSGHQFPNYSSELNVNALLLGDSALYLCAGSLGTEVETQYFGPGTRLLVL.

This chain links TRBV15 with TRBJ2-3; 7 bases agree with TRBD1. Trimming took 0 bases from V and 4 from J; bases not matched to a gene: 4. This CDR3 has 15 amino acids. Germline V gene data show CDR1 as LNHNV and CDR2 as YYDKDF (reference sequence). The CDR3 DNA is TGTGCCACCAGCAGAGATCGGACAGGAGCAGATACGCAGTATTTT. Its translation: CATSRDRTGADTQYF.

The genes are TRBV5-1 and TRBJ2-4; 8 bases map to TRBD2. Germline lookup yields CDR1 SGHRS and CDR2 YFSETQ. V dropped 0 bases and J dropped 6; count of bases not matched to a gene: 2. The CDR3 loop spans 14 amino acids. CDR3 nucleotides: TGCGCCAGCAGCTTGGCCGGGGGGGTAAACATTCAGTACTTC. Protein product: CASSLAGGVNIQYF.

In this sample, this clonotype turned up a few times. V and J are TRBV5-1 and TRBJ2-2; TRBD1 matches 7 bases. From germline, CDR1 is SGHRS and CDR2 YFSETQ. The CDR3 covers 11 residues. Unmatched junction bases numbered 5, after V lost 9 bases and J lost 9 bases. For the CDR3, the DNA is TGCGCCACCCAGGGGGACCGGGAGCTGTTTTTT. Translated: CATQGDRELFF.

This rearrangement joins TRBV28 to TRBJ2-3, with TRBD1 as a possible D gene (6 bases). The CDR3 length is 16 residues. The V end lost 3 bases, the J end lost 2 bases, and 15 bases lay between the germline ends. Germline V gene data show CDR1 as MDHEN and CDR2 as SYDVKM. CDR3: CASSFRARGFTDTQYF. The CDR3 coding sequence is TGTGCCAGCAGTTTTAGGGCTAGGGGGTTCACAGATACGCAGTATTTT.

The rearrangement links TRBV11-2 to TRBJ1-1; TRBD1 might be the D (5 bases). The germline CDR1 and CDR2 sequences are SGHAT and FQNNGV. The CDR3 consists of 15 residues. The V and J ends lost 1 base and 4 bases respectively, with 13 bases between them. The CDR3 here is CASSLGGPRGTEAFF. The CDR3 DNA follows: TGTGCCAGCAGCTTAGGTGGTCCGAGGGGCACTGAAGCTTTCTTT.

In its sample, this clonotype was seen many times. This rearrangement joins TRBV29-1 to TRBJ1-6; 8 nucleotides line up with TRBD1. The CDR3 sequence is 13 residues long. V trimming: 3 bases; J trimming: 8 bases; junction bases outside the gene matches: 3. Germline V lookup: CDR1 SQVTM, CDR2 ANQGSEA. The CDR3 DNA is TGCAGCGTTGAGACAGGGGCCGATTCACCCCTCCACTTT. This encodes CSVETGADSPLHF.

At least ten counts were recorded for this clonotype. This chain connects TRBV20-1 to TRBJ2-5; D is perhaps TRBD1 (5 bases). The CDR3 length is 15 residues. Germline CDR1 reads DFQATT; CDR2 reads SNEGSKA (reference sequence). Between the trimmed V and J ends, which lost 2 bases and 2 bases, there was a span of 15 bases. CDR3 in DNA: TGCAGTGCTAGACCACCCGACAGCGATCAAGAGACCCAGTACTTC. This sequence encodes CSARPPDSDQETQYF.

This clonotype was recorded many times. The CDR3 protein is CATNGGGANYGYTF. The CDR3, as DNA: TGTGCCACAAACGGGGGGGGCGCGAACTATGGCTACACCTTC. The V call is TRBV6-1, the J call TRBJ1-2; maybe TRBD1 (6 bases). The V end lost 10 bases, the J end lost 2 bases, and 17 bases lay between the germline ends. Germline V gives CDR1 MNHNS, CDR2 SASEGT. The CDR3 consists of 14 residues.